This entry lists 8 T cell receptor beta chains sequenced from one sample in a study of blood T cell repertoires in COVID-19. The data were produced by immunoSEQ multiplex PCR, yet TCRdb's version contains in-frame clones alone and is incomplete. The sample lists roughly 48,000 clones, approximately 89% seen once, with under 35% in the top ten. The specimen sequenced was peripheral blood. The receptors derive from a woman older than 75 with acute or convalescent COVID-19.

CDR3: CASSKEGAGGEKLFF. The CDR3 bases are TGTGCCAGCAGTAAAGAGGGGGCGGGTGGTGAAAAACTGTTTTTT. This chain links TRBV25-1 with TRBJ1-4; 7 nucleotides agree with TRBD1. J was trimmed by 7 bases and V by 5 bases; bases with no gene match: 10. The CDR3 runs 15 residues. Germline V CDR1 and CDR2: MGHDK, SYGVNS.

The rearrangement uses TRBV7-9 and TRBJ2-3; 7 bases fit TRBD2. Germline trimming cut 3 bases from V and 3 bases from J; bases unmatched to any gene: 6. This CDR3 spans 15 amino acids. Germline V gene sequence: CDR1 SEHNR, CDR2 FQNEAQ (reference sequence). CDR3 amino acids: CASSLKLANTDTQYF. DNA for the CDR3: TGTGCCAGCAGCTTGAAACTAGCGAATACAGATACGCAGTATTTT.

In its sample, this clone was seen once. This chain joins TRBV3-1 (or the pseudogene TRBV3-2) and TRBJ1-2, with 7 bases that match TRBD1. The CDR3 consists of 16 residues. Germline trimming cut 4 bases from V and 4 bases from J; bases unmatched to any gene: 12. Germline V gene sequence: CDR1 LGHDT, CDR2 YNNKEL (reference sequence). CDR3 bases: TGTGCCAGCAGCCCCCTGGGACAGCCAACGGGCTATGGCTACACCTTC. It is translated as CASSPLGQPTGYGYTF.

The genes are TRBV5-4 and TRBJ2-5; tentative D call: TRBD2 (6 bases). CDR1 SGHNT and CDR2 YYREEE come from the germline V gene (reference sequence). The CDR3 has 14 amino acids. Trimming cost V 4 bases and J 0 bases, with 10 bases left between them. CDR3 protein: CASSPAGNQETQYF. The CDR3 bases are TGTGCCAGCAGCCCGGCGGGGAACCAAGAGACCCAGTACTTC.

The rearrangement links TRBV11-2 to TRBJ2-3; perhaps TRBD2 as D (6 bases). Per germline, CDR1 SGHAT and CDR2 FQNNGV. This CDR3 has 16 residues. V was trimmed by 1 base and J by 0 bases, leaving 11 bases between them. The CDR3 protein is CASSLGTGVSTDTQYF. The CDR3 DNA reads TGTGCCAGCAGCTTAGGGACGGGGGTAAGCACAGATACGCAGTATTTT.

The V call is TRBV19, the J call TRBJ2-2, with a weak D call TRBD1 (5 bases). Germline CDR1 is LNHDA and CDR2 is SQIVND (reference sequence). Trimming removed 4 bases from V and 1 base from J, with 13 bases in between. The CDR3 loop spans 16 amino acids. In DNA, the CDR3 is TGTGCCAGTAGTACCCGACAGATCCTGAACACCGGGGAGCTGTTTTTT. Translation gives CASSTRQILNTGELFF.

This chain uses TRBV15 with TRBJ1-4; maybe TRBD1 (6 bases). V lost 4 bases and J lost 3, with 12 bases in between. The CDR3 has 15 residues. Germline V gene sequence: CDR1 LNHNV, CDR2 YYDKDF (reference sequence). The CDR3 nucleotides are TGTGCCACCAGCAACCAGGGGAGAGCTAATGAAAAACTGTTTTTT. Protein product: CATSNQGRANEKLFF.

A single count supports this clone. The V and J genes are TRBV30 and TRBJ1-2, with D hard to call. Germline V gene data show CDR1 as GTSNPN and CDR2 as SVGIG (reference sequence). V was cut by 2 bases and J by 4 bases, with 8 bases left in between. The CDR3 loop spans 12 amino acids. CDR3 in DNA: TGTGCCTGGAGTAAACAGAGCTATGGCTACACCTTC. This translates into CAWSKQSYGYTF.